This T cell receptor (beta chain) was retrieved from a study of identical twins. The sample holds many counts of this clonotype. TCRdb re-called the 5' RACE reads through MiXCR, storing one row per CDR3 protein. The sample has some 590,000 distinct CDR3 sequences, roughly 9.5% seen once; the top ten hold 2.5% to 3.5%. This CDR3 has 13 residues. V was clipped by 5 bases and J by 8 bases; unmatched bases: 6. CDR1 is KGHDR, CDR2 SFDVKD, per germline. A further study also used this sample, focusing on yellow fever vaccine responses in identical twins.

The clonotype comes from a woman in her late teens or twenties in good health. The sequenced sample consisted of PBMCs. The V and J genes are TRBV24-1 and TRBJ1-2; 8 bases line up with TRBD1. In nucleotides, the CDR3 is TGTGCCACCAGTGCCACGACAGGGGCCGGCTACACCTTC. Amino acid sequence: CATSATTGAGYTF.